The 5 T cell receptor beta chains presented below share a single source sample, sequenced in a study of vaccination and CD4 T cells after COVID-19 (dated by TCRdb to about 2022). What this sample's treatment or condition label stands for: roughly nine-day PBMC culture with coronavirus spike peptide pools or control peptides (ViraFEST assay). No cognate antigen is known for these TCRs. Library generation was performed with PCR. Sequenced on an Illumina iSeq 100. DNA from cultured CD4+ T cells underwent TCR sequencing with the Oncomine TCR Beta short-read assay at the Johns Hopkins FTIC core. TCRdb trimmed the raw reads at Q25, called clones with MiXCR and kept productive beta chains. Merged by CDR3 protein, the rows form single entries marked with the most common genes and DNA. This sample lists about 19,000 distinct CDR3 sequences; 30% to 40% were detected once. Clones ranked in the top ten supply roughly 15% of the sample.

The source material was cultured CD4+ T cells from blood. The receptors here all came from a human donor with COVID-19.

This clonotype was observed a single time. As DNA, the CDR3 is TGTGCCAGCAGCTCAGACAGGTCAGAGACCCAGTACTTC. The encoded protein is CASSSDRSETQYF. The rearrangement uses TRBV7-8 and TRBJ2-5; D might be TRBD1 (6 bases). V was clipped by 4 bases and J by 4 bases, with 10 bases between them. The CDR3 is 13 amino acids. Germline assignment: CDR1 SGHVS and CDR2 FQNEAQ.

The chain couples TRBV30 to TRBJ2-2, with D hard to call. Germline CDR1 reads GTSNPN; CDR2 reads SVGIG (reference sequence). This CDR3 region has 13 residues. Trimming cost V 1 base and J 4 bases, with 7 bases left between them. As DNA, the CDR3 is TGTGCCTGGAGTGCAGAGACCACCGGGGAGCTGTTTTTT. Its translation: CAWSAETTGELFF.

The chain joins TRBV6-1 to TRBJ2-1; possible D gene TRBD1, 5 bases. Germline V gives CDR1 MNHNS, CDR2 SASEGT. There are 16 residues in the CDR3. V was trimmed by 2 bases and J by 7 bases, leaving 18 bases between them. CDR3 amino acids: CASSERSNGARNEQFF. DNA for the CDR3: TGTGCCAGCAGTGAAAGGAGTAATGGGGCGAGGAATGAGCAGTTCTTC.

This clonotype is a singleton in its sample. This chain connects TRBV5-4 to TRBJ2-3; 7 bases fit TRBD1. The V gene's germline CDR1 is SGHNT and CDR2 YYREEE (reference sequence). This CDR3 comprises 14 residues. J was trimmed by 1 base and V by 4 bases; bases with no gene match: 3. CDR3 coding DNA: TGTGCCAGCAGCCGGGACAGACGCACAGATACGCAGTATTTT. Protein: CASSRDRRTDTQYF. Looking up the rest from reference TRBV5-4 and TRBJ2-3 gives the full variable domain: ETGVTQSPTHLIKTRGQQVTLRCSSQSGHNTVSWYQQALGQGPQFIFQYYREEENGRGNFPPRFSGLQFPNYSSELNVNALELDDSALYLCASSRDRRTDTQYFGPGTRLTVL.

This clonotype was seen only once. This rearrangement joins TRBV25-1 to TRBJ2-7, with 8 bases fitting TRBD1. J gave up 4 bases and V 8 bases, and 10 bases lay outside the gene matches. From germline, CDR1 is MGHDK and CDR2 SYGVNS. This CDR3 is 14 amino acids long. CDR3 nucleotides: TGTGCCAGCGGAACAGGGGGGAATTCGTACGAGCAGTACTTC. Translation gives CASGTGGNSYEQYF.